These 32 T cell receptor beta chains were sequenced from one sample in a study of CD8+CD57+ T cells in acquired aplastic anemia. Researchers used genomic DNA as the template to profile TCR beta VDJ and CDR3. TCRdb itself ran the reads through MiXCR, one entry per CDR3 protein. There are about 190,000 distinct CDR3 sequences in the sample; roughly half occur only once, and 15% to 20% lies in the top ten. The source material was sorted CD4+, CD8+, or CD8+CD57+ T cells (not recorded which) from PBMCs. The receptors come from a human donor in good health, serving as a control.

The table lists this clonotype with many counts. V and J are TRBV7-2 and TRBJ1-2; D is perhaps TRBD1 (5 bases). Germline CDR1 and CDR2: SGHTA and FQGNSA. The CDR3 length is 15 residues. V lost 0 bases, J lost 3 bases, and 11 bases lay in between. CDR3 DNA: TGTGCCAGCAGCTTAGCCACACAGGTCTACTATGGCTACACCTTC. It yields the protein CASSLATQVYYGYTF.

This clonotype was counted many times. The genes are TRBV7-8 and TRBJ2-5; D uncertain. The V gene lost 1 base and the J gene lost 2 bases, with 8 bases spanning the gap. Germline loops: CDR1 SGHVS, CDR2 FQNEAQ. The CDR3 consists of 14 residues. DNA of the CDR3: TGTGCCAGCAGCTTAGTTGTGGCGCAAGAGACCCAGTACTTC. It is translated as CASSLVVAQETQYF. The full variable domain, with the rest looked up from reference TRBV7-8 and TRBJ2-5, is GAGVSQSPRYKVAKRGQDVALRCDPISGHVSLFWYQQALGQGPEFLTYFQNEAQLDKSGLPSDRFFAERPEGSVSTLKIQRTQQEDSAVYLCASSLVVAQETQYFGPGTRLLVL.

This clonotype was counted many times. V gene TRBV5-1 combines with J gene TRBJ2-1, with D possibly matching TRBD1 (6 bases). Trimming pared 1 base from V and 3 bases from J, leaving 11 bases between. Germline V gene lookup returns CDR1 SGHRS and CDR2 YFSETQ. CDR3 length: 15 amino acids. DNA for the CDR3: TGCGCCAGCAGCTTGTCAGGGGACGTCTACAATGAGCAGTTCTTC. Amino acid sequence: CASSLSGDVYNEQFF.

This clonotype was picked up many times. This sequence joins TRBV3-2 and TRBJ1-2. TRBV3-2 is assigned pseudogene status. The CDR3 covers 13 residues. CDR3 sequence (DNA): TGTGCCAGCAGCCAAAACGGGGAGTATGGCTACACCTTC. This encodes CASSQNGEYGYTF.

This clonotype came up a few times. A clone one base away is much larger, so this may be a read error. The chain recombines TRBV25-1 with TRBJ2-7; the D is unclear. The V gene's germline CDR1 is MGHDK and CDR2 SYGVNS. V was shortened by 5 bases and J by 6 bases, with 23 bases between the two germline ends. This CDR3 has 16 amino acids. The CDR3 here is CASSYSIELPRGEQYF. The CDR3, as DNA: TGTGCCAGCAGTTACTCGATAGAACTACCCCGTGGCGAGCAGTACTTC.

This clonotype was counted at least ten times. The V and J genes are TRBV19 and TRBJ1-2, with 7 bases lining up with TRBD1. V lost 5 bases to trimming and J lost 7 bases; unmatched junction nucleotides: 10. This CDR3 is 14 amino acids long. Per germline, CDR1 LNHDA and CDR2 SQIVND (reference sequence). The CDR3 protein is CASSDDRASGGYTF. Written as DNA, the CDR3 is TGTGCCAGTAGTGACGACAGGGCGTCGGGTGGCTACACCTTC.

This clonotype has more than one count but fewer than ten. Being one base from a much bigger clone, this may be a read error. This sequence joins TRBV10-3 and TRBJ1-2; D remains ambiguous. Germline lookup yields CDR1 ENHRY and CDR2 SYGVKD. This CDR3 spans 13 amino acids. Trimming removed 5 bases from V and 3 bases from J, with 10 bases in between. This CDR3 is CAISYSIYYGYTF. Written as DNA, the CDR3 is TGTGCCATCAGTTATTCTATATACTATGGCTACACCTTC.

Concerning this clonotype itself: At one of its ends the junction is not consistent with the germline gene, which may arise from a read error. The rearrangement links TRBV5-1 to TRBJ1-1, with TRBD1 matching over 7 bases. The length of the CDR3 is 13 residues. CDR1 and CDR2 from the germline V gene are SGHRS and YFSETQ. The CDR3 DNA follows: TGTGCCAGCGTCAGACCAGGGGGCACTGAAGCTTTCTTT. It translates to CASVRPGGTEAFF.

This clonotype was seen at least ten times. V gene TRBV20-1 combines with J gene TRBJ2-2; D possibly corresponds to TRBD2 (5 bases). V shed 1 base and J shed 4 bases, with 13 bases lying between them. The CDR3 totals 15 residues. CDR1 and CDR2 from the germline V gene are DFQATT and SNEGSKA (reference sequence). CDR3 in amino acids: CSARGTGLGTGELFF. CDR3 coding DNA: TGCAGTGCTAGAGGGACTGGCTTGGGCACCGGGGAGCTGTTTTTT.

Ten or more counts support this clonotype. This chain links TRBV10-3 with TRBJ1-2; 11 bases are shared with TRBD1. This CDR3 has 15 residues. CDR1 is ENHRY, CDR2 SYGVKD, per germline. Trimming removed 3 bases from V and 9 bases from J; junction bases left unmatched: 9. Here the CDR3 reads CAISEPGQGGGSYTF. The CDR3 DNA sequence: TGTGCCATCAGTGAACCGGGACAGGGGGGTGGAAGCTACACCTTC.

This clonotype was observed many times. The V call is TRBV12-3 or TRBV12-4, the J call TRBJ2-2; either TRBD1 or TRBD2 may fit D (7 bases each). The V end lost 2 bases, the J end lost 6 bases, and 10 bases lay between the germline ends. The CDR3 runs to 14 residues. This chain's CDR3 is CASSLQGGAGELFF. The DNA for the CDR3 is TGTGCCAGCAGTTTACAGGGGGGGGCCGGGGAGCTGTTTTTT.

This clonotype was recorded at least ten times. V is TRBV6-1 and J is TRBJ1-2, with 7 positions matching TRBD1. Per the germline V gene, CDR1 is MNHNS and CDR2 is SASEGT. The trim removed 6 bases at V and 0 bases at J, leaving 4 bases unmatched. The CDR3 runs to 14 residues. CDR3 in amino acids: CASRGQLTNYGYTF. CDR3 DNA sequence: TGTGCCAGCAGGGGACAGTTGACTAACTATGGCTACACCTTC.

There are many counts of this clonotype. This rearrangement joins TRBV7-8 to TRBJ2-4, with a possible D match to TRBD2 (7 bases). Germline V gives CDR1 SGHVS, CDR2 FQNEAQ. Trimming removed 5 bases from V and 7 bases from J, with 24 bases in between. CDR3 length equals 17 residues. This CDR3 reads CASSPTRVGGRYNIQYF. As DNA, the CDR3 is TGTGCCAGCAGCCCTACCCGCGTCGGGGGGCGGTATAACATTCAGTACTTC.

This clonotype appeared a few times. The CDR3 DNA reads TGTGCCAGCAGTGTAACGTGGGACAGCAATCAGCCCCAGCATTTT. Protein sequence: CASSVTWDSNQPQHF. The V and J genes are TRBV2 and TRBJ1-5, with D possibly being TRBD1 (5 bases). Germline lookup yields CDR1 SNHLY and CDR2 FYNNEI. This CDR3 has 15 amino acids. V lost 4 bases and J lost 1, with 11 bases in between.

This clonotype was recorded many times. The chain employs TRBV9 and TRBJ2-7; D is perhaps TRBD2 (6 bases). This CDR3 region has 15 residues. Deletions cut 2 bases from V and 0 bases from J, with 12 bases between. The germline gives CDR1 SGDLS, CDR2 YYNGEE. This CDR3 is CASSVSGRSSYEQYF. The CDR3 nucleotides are TGTGCCAGCAGCGTTAGCGGACGTTCCTCCTACGAGCAGTACTTC.

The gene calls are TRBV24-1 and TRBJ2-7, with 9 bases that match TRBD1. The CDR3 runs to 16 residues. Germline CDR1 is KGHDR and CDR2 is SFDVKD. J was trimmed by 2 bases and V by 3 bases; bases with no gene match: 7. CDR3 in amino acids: CATSDPGTGSPYEQYF. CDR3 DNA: TGTGCCACCAGTGATCCGGGGACAGGGTCCCCCTACGAGCAGTACTTC.

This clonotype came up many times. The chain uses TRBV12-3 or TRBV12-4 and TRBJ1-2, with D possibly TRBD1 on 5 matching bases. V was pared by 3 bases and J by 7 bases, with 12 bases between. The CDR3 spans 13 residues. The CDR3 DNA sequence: TGTGCCAGCAGTTTTGGGGGGAGGGGTGGCTACACCTTC. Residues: CASSFGGRGGYTF.

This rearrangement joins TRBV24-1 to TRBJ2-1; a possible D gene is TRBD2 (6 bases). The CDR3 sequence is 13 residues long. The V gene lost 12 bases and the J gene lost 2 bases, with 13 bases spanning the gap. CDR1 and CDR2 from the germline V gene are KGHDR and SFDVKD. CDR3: CAVGSGAYNEQFF. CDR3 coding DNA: TGTGCCGTCGGCTCGGGGGCCTACAATGAGCAGTTCTTC.

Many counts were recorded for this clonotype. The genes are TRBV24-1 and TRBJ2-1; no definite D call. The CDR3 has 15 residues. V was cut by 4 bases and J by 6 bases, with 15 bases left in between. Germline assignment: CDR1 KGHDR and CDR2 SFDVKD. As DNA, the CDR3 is TGTGCCACCAGTGACCCAAGCTCCCAGGCCAATGAGCAGTTCTTC. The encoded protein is CATSDPSSQANEQFF.

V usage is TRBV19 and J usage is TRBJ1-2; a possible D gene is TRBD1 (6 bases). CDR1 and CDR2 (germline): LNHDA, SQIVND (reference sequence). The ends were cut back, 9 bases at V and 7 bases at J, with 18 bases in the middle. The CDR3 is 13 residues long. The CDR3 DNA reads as TGTGCCAGCAATGATAGGGGACACTTTGGCTACACCTTC. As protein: CASNDRGHFGYTF.

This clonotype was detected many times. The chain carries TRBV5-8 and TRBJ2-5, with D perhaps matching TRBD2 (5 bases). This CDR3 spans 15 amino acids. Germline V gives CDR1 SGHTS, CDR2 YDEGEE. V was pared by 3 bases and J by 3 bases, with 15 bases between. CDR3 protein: CASSYRGAVKETQYF. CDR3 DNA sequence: TGTGCCAGCAGCTACAGAGGAGCGGTCAAAGAGACCCAGTACTTC.

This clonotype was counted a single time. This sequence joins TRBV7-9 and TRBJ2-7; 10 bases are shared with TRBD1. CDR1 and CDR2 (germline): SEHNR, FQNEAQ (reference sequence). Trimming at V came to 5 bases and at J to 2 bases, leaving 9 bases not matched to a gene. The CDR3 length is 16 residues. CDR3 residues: CASSQEGTGATYEQYF. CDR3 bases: TGTGCCAGCAGCCAAGAAGGGACAGGGGCAACCTACGAGCAGTACTTC.

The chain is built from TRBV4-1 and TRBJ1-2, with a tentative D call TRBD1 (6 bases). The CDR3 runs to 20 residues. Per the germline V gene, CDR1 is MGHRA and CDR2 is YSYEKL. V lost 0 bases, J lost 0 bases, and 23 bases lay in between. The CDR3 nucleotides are TGCGCCAGCAGCCAAGAGTCCGTGCAGGGGCCGGTATTAGCTAACTATGGCTACACCTTC. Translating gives CASSQESVQGPVLANYGYTF.

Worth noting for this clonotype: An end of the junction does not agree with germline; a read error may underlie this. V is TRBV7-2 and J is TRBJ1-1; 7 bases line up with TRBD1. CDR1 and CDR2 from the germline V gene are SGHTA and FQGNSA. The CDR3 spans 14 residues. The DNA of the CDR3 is TGTGCCAGCAGCCTCTACGGACAGGACGCTGAAGCTCTCTTT. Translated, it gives CASSLYGQDAEALF.

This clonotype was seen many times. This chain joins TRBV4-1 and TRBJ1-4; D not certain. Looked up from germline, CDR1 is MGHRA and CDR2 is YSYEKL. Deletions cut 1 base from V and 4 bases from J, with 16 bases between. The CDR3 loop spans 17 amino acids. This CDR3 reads CASSQAPSVGLNEKLFF. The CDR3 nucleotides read TGCGCCAGCAGCCAAGCTCCATCAGTAGGTCTTAATGAAAAACTGTTTTTT.

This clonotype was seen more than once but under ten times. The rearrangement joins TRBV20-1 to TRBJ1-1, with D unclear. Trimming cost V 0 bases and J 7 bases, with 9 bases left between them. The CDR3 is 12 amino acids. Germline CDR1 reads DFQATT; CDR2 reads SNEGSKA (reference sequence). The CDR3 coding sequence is TGCAGTGCTAGAGATCAGGCGAGTGAAGCTTTCTTT. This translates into CSARDQASEAFF.

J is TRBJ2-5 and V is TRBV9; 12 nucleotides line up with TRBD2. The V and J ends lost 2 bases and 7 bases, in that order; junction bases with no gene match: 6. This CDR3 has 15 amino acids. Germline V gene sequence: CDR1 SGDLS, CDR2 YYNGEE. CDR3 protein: CASSVTSGGGGTQYF. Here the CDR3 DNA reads TGTGCCAGCAGCGTGACTAGCGGGGGAGGTGGGACCCAGTACTTC.

Here the CDR3 reads CASSVELRSGYTF. The CDR3 DNA is TGTGCCAGCAGCGTAGAACTTAGAAGTGGCTACACCTTC. This chain joins TRBV5-4 and TRBJ1-2; unclear D gene. Germline CDR1 SGHNT, CDR2 YYREEE (reference sequence). Trimming removed 4 bases from V and 7 bases from J, with 14 bases in between. CDR3 length: 13 amino acids.

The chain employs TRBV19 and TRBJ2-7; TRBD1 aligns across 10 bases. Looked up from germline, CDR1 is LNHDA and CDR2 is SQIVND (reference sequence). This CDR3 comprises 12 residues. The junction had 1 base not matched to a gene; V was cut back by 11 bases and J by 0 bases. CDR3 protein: CAGTGVSYEQYF. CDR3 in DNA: TGTGCCGGGACAGGGGTCTCCTACGAGCAGTACTTC.

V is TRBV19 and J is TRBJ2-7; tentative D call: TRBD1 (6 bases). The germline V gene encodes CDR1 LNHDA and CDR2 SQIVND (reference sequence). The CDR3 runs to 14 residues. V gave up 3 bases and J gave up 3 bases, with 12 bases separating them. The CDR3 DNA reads TGTGCCAGTAGTATCTCGCAGGGGAGCTACGAGCAGTACTTC. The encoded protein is CASSISQGSYEQYF.

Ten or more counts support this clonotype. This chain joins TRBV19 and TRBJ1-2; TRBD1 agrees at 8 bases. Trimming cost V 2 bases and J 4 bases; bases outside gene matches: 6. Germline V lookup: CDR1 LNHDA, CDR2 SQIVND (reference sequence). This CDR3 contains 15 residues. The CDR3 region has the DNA TGTGCCAGTAGTATACCCAGGGGGCGCCGCTATGGCTACACCTTC. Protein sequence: CASSIPRGRRYGYTF.

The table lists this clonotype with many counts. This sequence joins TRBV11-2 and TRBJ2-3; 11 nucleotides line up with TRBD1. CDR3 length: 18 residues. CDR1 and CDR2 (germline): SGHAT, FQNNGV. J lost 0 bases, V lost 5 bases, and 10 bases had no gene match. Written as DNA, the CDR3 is TGTGCCAGCAGCCCTGGACAGGGGGCAGATTCTAGCACAGATACGCAGTATTTT. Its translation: CASSPGQGADSSTDTQYF.